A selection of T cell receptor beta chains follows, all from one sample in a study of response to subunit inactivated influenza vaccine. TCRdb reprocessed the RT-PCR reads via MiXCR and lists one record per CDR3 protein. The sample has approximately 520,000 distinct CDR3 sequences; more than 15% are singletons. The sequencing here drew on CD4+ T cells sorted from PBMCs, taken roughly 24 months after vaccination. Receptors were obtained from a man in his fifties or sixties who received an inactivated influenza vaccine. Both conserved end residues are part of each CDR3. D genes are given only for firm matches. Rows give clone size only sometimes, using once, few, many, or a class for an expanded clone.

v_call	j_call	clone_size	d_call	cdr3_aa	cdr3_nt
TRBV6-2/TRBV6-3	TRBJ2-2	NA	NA	CASSYSYQLNTGELFF	TGTGCCAGCAGTTACTCGTACCAGCTGAACACCGGGGAGCTGTTTTTT
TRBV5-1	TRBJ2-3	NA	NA	CASSLYRPSTDTQYF	TGCGCCAGCAGCCTCTACAGACCTAGCACAGATACGCAGTATTTT
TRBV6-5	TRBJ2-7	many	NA	CASNSGHPYEQYF	TGTGCCAGCAATTCGGGACATCCCTACGAGCAGTACTTC
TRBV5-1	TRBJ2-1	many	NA	CASSLVPGNEQFF	TGCGCCAGCAGCTTGGTACCCGGGAATGAGCAGTTCTTC
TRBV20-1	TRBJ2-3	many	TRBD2	CSARALAGADTQYF	TGCAGTGCTAGGGCACTAGCGGGAGCAGATACGCAGTATTTT
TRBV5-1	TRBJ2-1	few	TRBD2	CASSLALAGGYNEQFF	TGCGCCAGCAGCTTGGCCCTAGCGGGGGGGTACAATGAGCAGTTCTTC
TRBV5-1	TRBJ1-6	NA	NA	CAGGLGGSSNSPLHF	TGCGCCGGCGGCTTGGGTGGTTCTAGTAATTCACCCCTCCACTTT
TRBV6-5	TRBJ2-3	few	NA	CASLDSTDTQYF	TGTGCCAGCTTGGACAGCACAGATACGCAGTATTTT
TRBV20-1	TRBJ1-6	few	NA	CSANGRRNNSPLHF	TGCAGTGCTAACGGACGCAGAAATAATTCACCCCTCCACTTT
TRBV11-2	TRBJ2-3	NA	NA	CASSLTVGDTDTQYF	TGTGCCAGCAGCTTAACGGTTGGGGACACAGATACGCAGTATTTT
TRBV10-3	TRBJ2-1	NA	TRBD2	CAISGTSGRSRIDEQFF	TGTGCCATCAGCGGGACTAGCGGGAGGTCCCGTATCGATGAGCAGTTCTTC
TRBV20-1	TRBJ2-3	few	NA	CSARPGLSTDTQYF	TGCAGTGCTCGGCCGGGACTCTCGACGGATACGCAGTATTTT
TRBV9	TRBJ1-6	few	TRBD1	CASSHTGAGSPLHF	TGTGCCAGCAGCCATACAGGGGCAGGTTCACCCCTCCACTTT
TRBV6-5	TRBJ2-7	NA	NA	CASSYRQSYEQYF	TGTGCCAGCAGTTACAGGCAGAGCTACGAGCAGTACTTC
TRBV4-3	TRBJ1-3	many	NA	CASSQDHSSSGNTIYF	TGCGCCAGCAGCCAAGATCACAGTAGCTCTGGAAACACCATATATTTT
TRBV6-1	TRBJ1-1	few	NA	CASSEYAAMGTEAFF	TGTGCCAGCAGTGAATATGCGGCTATGGGAACTGAAGCTTTCTTT
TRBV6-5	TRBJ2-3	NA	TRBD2	CASSRSSGFLYF	TGTGCCAGCAGTAGGAGTAGCGGGTTCTTGTATTTT
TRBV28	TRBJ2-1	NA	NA	CASSSPGPKRNNEQFF	TGTGCCAGCAGTTCGCCGGGACCCAAAAGGAACAATGAGCAGTTCTTC
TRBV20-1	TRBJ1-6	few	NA	CSARQRRPYNSPLHF	TGCAGTGCTAGACAACGACGGCCGTATAATTCACCCCTCCACTTT
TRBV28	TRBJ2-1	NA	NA	CASAQGGGHTNEQFF	TGTGCCAGCGCTCAAGGAGGGGGGCATACCAATGAGCAGTTCTTC
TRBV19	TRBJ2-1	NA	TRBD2	CASSVGLGCNEQFF	TGTGCCAGTAGTGTGGGACTAGGCTGCAATGAGCAGTTCTTC
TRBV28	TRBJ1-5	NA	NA	CASSLATGTSNQPQHF	TGTGCCAGCAGTTTAGCTACAGGGACCAGCAATCAGCCCCAGCATTTT
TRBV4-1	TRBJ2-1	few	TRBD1	CASSQAGTDHNEQFF	TGCGCCAGCAGCCAAGCCGGGACAGATCACAATGAGCAGTTCTTC
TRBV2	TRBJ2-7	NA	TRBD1	CASRAGGYEQYF	TGTGCCAGCAGGGCAGGGGGCTACGAGCAGTACTTC
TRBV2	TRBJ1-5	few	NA	CASSILRSNQPQHF	TGTGCCAGCAGTATATTACGGAGCAATCAGCCCCAGCATTTT
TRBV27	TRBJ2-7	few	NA	CASSVLGRPYEQYF	TGTGCCAGCAGTGTCCTAGGACGTCCCTACGAGCAGTACTTC
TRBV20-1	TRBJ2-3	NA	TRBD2	CSAPEGLAKSDTQYF	TGCAGTGCCCCGGAGGGACTAGCGAAATCAGATACGCAGTATTTT
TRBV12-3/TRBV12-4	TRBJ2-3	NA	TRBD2	CASSLAGGPKDTQYF	TGTGCCAGCAGTTTAGCGGGAGGGCCTAAGGATACGCAGTATTTT
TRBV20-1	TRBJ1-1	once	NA	CSARKGGGLNTEAFF	TGCAGTGCTAGAAAGGGTGGGGGGTTGAACACTGAAGCTTTCTTT
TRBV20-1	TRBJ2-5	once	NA	CSAPKSEATQYF	TGCAGTGCCCCGAAATCAGAGGCGACCCAGTACTTC
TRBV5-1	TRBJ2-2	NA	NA	CASSIGQRAGELFF	TGCGCCAGCAGCATAGGACAAAGGGCCGGGGAGCTGTTTTTT
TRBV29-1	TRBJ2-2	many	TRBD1	CSVRTGQMNTGELFF	TGCAGCGTTCGAACGGGACAGATGAACACCGGGGAGCTGTTTTTT
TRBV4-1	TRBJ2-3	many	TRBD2	CASSQDLGRLAGAWRGTDTQYF	TGCGCCAGCAGCCAAGACCTAGGTCGACTAGCGGGAGCTTGGCGGGGCACAGATACGCAGTATTTT
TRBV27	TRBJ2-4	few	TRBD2	CASTNSGGGIAKNIQYF	TGTGCCAGCACAAATTCGGGGGGTGGCATAGCCAAAAACATTCAGTACTTC
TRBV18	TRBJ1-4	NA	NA	CASSRRVEEKLFF	TGTGCCAGCTCGAGAAGGGTAGAAGAAAAACTGTTTTTT
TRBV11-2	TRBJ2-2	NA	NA	CASSIIGDSRANTGELFF	TGTGCCAGCAGCATCATAGGGGACTCTAGAGCGAACACCGGGGAGCTGTTTTTT
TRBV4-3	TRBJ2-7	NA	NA	CASSHLVLSGTASYEQYF	TGCGCCAGCAGCCATTTAGTTCTTTCCGGGACTGCCTCCTACGAGCAGTACTTC
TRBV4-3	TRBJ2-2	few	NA	CASSQLVAGPGELFF	TGCGCCAGCAGCCAATTAGTCGCTGGGCCCGGGGAGCTGTTTTTT
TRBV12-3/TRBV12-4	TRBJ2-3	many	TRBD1	CASSQGAPDTQYF	TGTGCCAGCAGTCAGGGGGCGCCAGATACGCAGTATTTT
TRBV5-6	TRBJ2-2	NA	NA	CASSPDSAPNTGELFF	TGTGCCAGCAGCCCAGACAGTGCCCCGAACACCGGGGAGCTGTTTTTT
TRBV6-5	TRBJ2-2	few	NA	CASSYVGQPNTGELFF	TGTGCCAGCAGTTATGTCGGACAGCCTAACACCGGGGAGCTGTTTTTT
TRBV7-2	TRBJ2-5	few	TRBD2	CASSLASYVGLADVQETQYF	TGTGCCAGCAGCTTAGCTTCCTACGTGGGGCTAGCGGATGTTCAAGAGACCCAGTACTTC
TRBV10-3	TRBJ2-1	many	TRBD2	CAISDRLAGSSYNEQFF	TGTGCCATCAGTGACAGACTAGCGGGGAGCTCCTACAATGAGCAGTTCTTC
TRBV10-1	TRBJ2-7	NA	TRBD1	CASSRGQGGTYEQYF	TGCGCCAGCAGCAGGGGACAGGGGGGCACCTACGAGCAGTACTTC
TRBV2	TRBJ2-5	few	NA	CASSEVMGETQYF	TGTGCCAGCAGTGAAGTGATGGGAGAGACCCAGTACTTC
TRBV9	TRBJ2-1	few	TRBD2	CASSPSGYREAVYNEQFF	TGTGCCAGCAGCCCTTCGGGGTACCGGGAGGCGGTTTACAATGAGCAGTTCTTC
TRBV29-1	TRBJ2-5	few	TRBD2	CSGGRAGETQYF	TGCAGCGGGGGGAGGGCTGGAGAGACCCAGTACTTC
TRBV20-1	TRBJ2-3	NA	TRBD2	CSARLLAGGGDTQYF	TGCAGTGCCCGATTACTAGCGGGGGGTGGAGATACGCAGTATTTT